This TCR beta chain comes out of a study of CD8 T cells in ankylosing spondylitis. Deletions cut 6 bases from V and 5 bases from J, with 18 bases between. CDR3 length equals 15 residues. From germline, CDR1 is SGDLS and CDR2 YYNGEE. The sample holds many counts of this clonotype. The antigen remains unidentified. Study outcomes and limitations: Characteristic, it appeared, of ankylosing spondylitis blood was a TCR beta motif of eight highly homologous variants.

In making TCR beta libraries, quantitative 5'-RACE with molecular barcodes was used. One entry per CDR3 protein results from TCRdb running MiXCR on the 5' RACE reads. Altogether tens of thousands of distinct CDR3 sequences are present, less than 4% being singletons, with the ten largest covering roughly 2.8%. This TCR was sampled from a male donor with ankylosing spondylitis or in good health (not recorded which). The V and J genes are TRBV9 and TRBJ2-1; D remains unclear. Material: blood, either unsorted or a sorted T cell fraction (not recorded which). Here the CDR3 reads CASTAGSPSNNEQFF. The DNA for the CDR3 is TGTGCCAGCACCGCCGGGTCCCCTTCCAACAATGAGCAGTTCTTC. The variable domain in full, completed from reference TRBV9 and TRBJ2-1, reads DSGVTQTPKHLITATGQRVTLRCSPRSGDLSVYWYQQSLDQGLQFLIQYYNGEERAKGNILERFSAQQFPDLHSELNLSSLELGDSALYFCASTAGSPSNNEQFFGPGTRLTVL.